Listed below are T cell receptor beta chains from one sample, sequenced in a study of shared clonotypes between healthy human individuals. The method was immunoSEQ multiplex PCR; TCRdb's version includes in-frame clones alone and lacks a portion of them. Among about 2.5 million clones listed, 80% to 95% were seen once. The sample comprised naive CD4+ T cells from PBMCs. These receptors all come from a young man in good health. Some clones in this sample may be carry-over from other donors' samples. CDR3s include the opening cysteine and the closing phenylalanine or tryptophan. D genes are given only for firm matches. Size values are once, few and many counts, or a class for expanded clones, and some rows have none.

CDR3: CSVEDQADTYNEQFF
DNA: TGCAGCGTTGAAGATCAAGCGGATACCTACAATGAGCAGTTCTTC
D: NA
size: NA
J: TRBJ2-1
V: TRBV29-1

CDR3: CASSFQGDRANEKLFF
DNA: TGCGCCAGCAGCTTTCAAGGGGATCGTGCAAATGAAAAACTGTTTTTT
D: NA
size: NA
J: TRBJ1-4
V: TRBV5-1

CDR3: CASSSAASGNTIYF
DNA: TGTGCCAGTAGTTCGGCAGCCTCTGGAAACACCATATATTTT
D: NA
size: few
J: TRBJ1-3
V: TRBV19

CDR3: CASSGQGVLYGYTF
DNA: TGTGCCAGCAGCGGACAGGGGGTCCTCTATGGCTACACCTTC
D: TRBD1
size: once
J: TRBJ1-2
V: TRBV7-9

CDR3: CASSGTSGDEQYF
DNA: TGCGCCAGCAGCGGTACCTCAGGGGACGAGCAGTACTTC
D: NA
size: NA
J: TRBJ2-7
V: TRBV4-1

CDR3: CASSYSPRTGLYEQYF
DNA: TGTGCCAGCAGTTACTCGCCTCGGACAGGCCTTTACGAGCAGTACTTC
D: TRBD1
size: NA
J: TRBJ2-7
V: TRBV6-5

CDR3: CASSGRGADTQYF
DNA: TGTGCCAGCAGCGGGAGGGGGGCAGATACGCAGTATTTT
D: TRBD2
size: NA
J: TRBJ2-3
V: TRBV27

CDR3: CASSRLASRAGDEKLFF
DNA: TGTGCCAGCAGCCGGCTTGCGTCGAGGGCGGGGGACGAAAAACTGTTTTTT
D: NA
size: NA
J: TRBJ1-4
V: TRBV27

CDR3: CASSEQYTGELFF
DNA: TGTGCCAGCAGTGAGCAGTATACCGGGGAGCTGTTTTTT
D: NA
size: NA
J: TRBJ2-2
V: TRBV25-1

CDR3: CASSLLINEKLFF
DNA: TGCGCCAGCAGCCTCTTGATTAATGAAAAACTGTTTTTT
D: NA
size: NA
J: TRBJ1-4
V: TRBV5-1

CDR3: CASSLEAGTSGANVLTF
DNA: TGCGCCAGCAGCTTGGAGGCAGGAACCTCTGGGGCCAACGTCCTGACTTTC
D: NA
size: NA
J: TRBJ2-6
V: TRBV5-1

CDR3: CASSRFGTEETQYF
DNA: TGTGCCAGCAGTCGCTTCGGGACAGAAGAGACCCAGTACTTC
D: TRBD1
size: NA
J: TRBJ2-5
V: TRBV7-9

CDR3: CASSYRAGGPYEQYF
DNA: TGTGCCAGCAGTTACAGGGCAGGGGGTCCCTACGAGCAGTACTTC
D: TRBD1
size: NA
J: TRBJ2-7
V: TRBV6-5

CDR3: CASSVATYGLAGGPDTQYF
DNA: TGTGCCAGCAGCGTAGCTACGTACGGACTAGCGGGAGGTCCAGATACGCAGTATTTT
D: TRBD2
size: NA
J: TRBJ2-3
V: TRBV9

CDR3: CASSLRRGRPSGNTIYF
DNA: TGTGCCAGCAGCTTGCGGAGAGGACGGCCCTCTGGAAACACCATATATTTT
D: NA
size: NA
J: TRBJ1-3
V: TRBV11-2